Listed here are 31 T cell receptor beta chains from one sample, sequenced in a study of CD8+CD57+ T cells in acquired aplastic anemia. CD8+CD57+ cell expansion had been shown by flow cytometry in patients chosen for sequencing. It was genomic DNA that served as the template for profiling TCR beta VDJ and CDR3. TCRdb redid the calling of the reads with MiXCR, one entry per CDR3 protein. The sample shows just over 450,000 distinct CDR3 sequences, around 33% of them seen only once. Sequenced material: sorted CD4+, CD8+, or CD8+CD57+ T cells (not recorded which) from PBMCs. Receptors originate from a human donor with aplastic anemia.

This clonotype appeared many times. J is TRBJ1-6 and V is TRBV20-1; tentative D call: TRBD1 (5 bases). V lost 6 bases to trimming and J lost 9 bases, with 18 bases between them. Germline V gene data show CDR1 as DFQATT and CDR2 as SNEGSKA (reference sequence). The CDR3 loop spans 14 amino acids. CDR3 DNA sequence: TGCAGTGCCCAGGGACCCCTCGACACTTCACCCCTCCACTTT. It yields the protein CSAQGPLDTSPLHF.

Only a few counts were recorded for this clonotype. This chain links TRBV11-1 with TRBJ1-4; weak D call: TRBD1 (5 bases). V lost 5 bases, J lost 0 bases, and 13 bases lay in between. Germline V gives CDR1 SGHAT, CDR2 FQDESV (reference sequence). The length of the CDR3 is 16 residues. CDR3 nucleotides: TGTGCCAGCAGCCGCATTACAGGTGCAACTAATGAAAAACTGTTTTTT. It yields the protein CASSRITGATNEKLFF.

The V and J genes are TRBV30 and TRBJ2-7; the D is unclear. Per germline, CDR1 GTSNPN and CDR2 SVGIG (reference sequence). The germline V and J ends were trimmed by 1 base and 4 bases, with 11 bases remaining between them. This CDR3 is built from 13 residues. In DNA form, the CDR3 reads TGTGCCTGGAGTGCTTGGACGGTTTACGAGCAGTACTTC. Protein sequence: CAWSAWTVYEQYF.

This clonotype was observed a handful of times. V gene TRBV7-9 combines with J gene TRBJ1-1, with D unresolved. Germline V CDR1 and CDR2: SEHNR, FQNEAQ (reference sequence). The V gene lost 4 bases and the J gene lost 1 base, with 4 bases spanning the gap. The CDR3 totals 12 residues. CDR3 nucleotide sequence: TGTGCCAGCAGCTACCAGAACACTGAAGCTTTCTTT. Translating gives CASSYQNTEAFF. Full variable domain (remainder filled in from reference TRBV7-9 and TRBJ1-1): DTGVSQNPRHKITKRGQNVTFRCDPISEHNRLYWYRQTLGQGPEFLTYFQNEAQLEKSRLLSDRFSAERPKGSFSTLEIQRTEQGDSAMYLCASSYQNTEAFFGQGTRLTVV.

The genes are TRBV11-1 and TRBJ2-3, with TRBD2 matching over 7 bases. Trimming cost V 3 bases and J 7 bases; bases outside gene matches: 10. Germline V gene sequence: CDR1 SGHAT, CDR2 FQDESV (reference sequence). The CDR3 is 15 amino acids. This chain's CDR3 is CASSFSFPGGNTQYF. The CDR3 DNA follows: TGTGCCAGCAGCTTTTCCTTTCCGGGGGGAAATACGCAGTATTTT.

This chain joins TRBV29-1 and TRBJ1-2; 8 nucleotides align to TRBD1. Losses at the gene ends were 6 bases for V and 6 bases for J; bases not matched to a gene: 9. The CDR3 consists of 13 residues. Germline V gene sequence: CDR1 SQVTM, CDR2 ANQGSEA. As DNA, the CDR3 is TGCAGCGTAGGGACAGGAAACATCGATGGCTACACCTTC. It codes for CSVGTGNIDGYTF. The whole variable domain, filled in from reference TRBV29-1 and TRBJ1-2, reads SAVISQKPSRDICQRGTSLTIQCQVDSQVTMMFWYRQQPGQSLTLIATANQGSEATYESGFVIDKFPISRPNLTFSTLTVSNMSPEDSSIYLCSVGTGNIDGYTFGSGTRLTVV.

Concerning this clonotype: At one of its ends the junction is not consistent with the germline gene, which may arise from a read error. The chain combines TRBV5-1 with TRBJ1-2; D possibly corresponds to TRBD1 (5 bases). Looked up from germline, CDR1 is SGHRS and CDR2 is YFSETQ. The CDR3 is made up of 14 amino acids. The CDR3 sequence is CASSLGREGNGYAF. In DNA, the CDR3 is TGCGCCAGCAGCTTGGGCAGGGAGGGCAATGGCTACGCCTTC.

The chain links TRBV19 to TRBJ2-7; the D gene is possibly TRBD1 (6 bases). Germline V CDR1 and CDR2: LNHDA, SQIVND (reference sequence). The CDR3 loop spans 14 amino acids. Trimming removed 5 bases at V and 2 bases at J, with 13 bases between. CDR3 nucleotide sequence: TGTGCCAGTAGTGACCTACAGGGACCCTACGAGCAGTACTTC. Its translation: CASSDLQGPYEQYF.

V usage is TRBV12-3 or TRBV12-4 and J usage is TRBJ1-1; maybe TRBD1 (6 bases). This CDR3 contains 16 residues. V lost 5 bases, J lost 0 bases, and 16 bases lay in between. CDR3 protein: CASSTFLGGMNTEAFF. The CDR3 coding sequence is TGTGCCAGCAGTACCTTCCTCGGGGGCATGAACACTGAAGCTTTCTTT.

The gene calls are TRBV14 and TRBJ2-3, with 9 bases identical to TRBD2. V shed 4 bases and J 8 bases; nucleotides not matched to a gene: 7. CDR3 size: 14 residues. Germline V CDR1 and CDR2: SGHDN, FVKESK. In DNA form, the CDR3 reads TGTGCCAGCAGCCCCGGACTAGCGATCGGTACGCAGTATTTT. Protein: CASSPGLAIGTQYF.

This clonotype was detected only a few times. The chain is built from TRBV12-3 or TRBV12-4 and TRBJ2-2, with 7 bases identical to TRBD1. The CDR3 runs to 14 residues. The trim removed 10 bases at V and 4 bases at J, leaving 9 bases unmatched. The CDR3 loop is CATERQGSTGELFF. DNA of the CDR3: TGTGCCACCGAGCGACAGGGATCCACCGGGGAGCTGTTTTTT.

Here the CDR3 reads CASSQEGLAYEQYF. The DNA of the CDR3 is TGCGCCAGCAGCCAAGAAGGCCTCGCCTACGAGCAGTACTTC. This chain connects TRBV4-3 to TRBJ2-7; D not resolved. Germline V gives CDR1 LGHNA, CDR2 YSLEER. This CDR3 comprises 14 residues. V lost 0 bases and J lost 2, with 8 bases in between.

This clonotype was observed a handful of times. The chain joins TRBV19 to TRBJ1-1; the match to TRBD1 covers 8 bases. In germline, CDR1 is LNHDA, CDR2 SQIVND (reference sequence). The CDR3 covers 13 residues. The ends lost 7 bases at V and 4 bases at J; junction bases unmatched: 5. The CDR3 region is CASNRGTGTEAFF. CDR3 bases: TGTGCCAGTAACAGGGGGACAGGCACTGAAGCTTTCTTT.

There are many counts of this clonotype. The chain couples TRBV2 to TRBJ2-7, with TRBD1 identical over 10 bases. CDR1 and CDR2 from the germline V gene are SNHLY and FYNNEI. Trimming cost V 5 bases and J 2 bases; bases outside gene matches: 3. The CDR3 totals 14 residues. DNA of the CDR3: TGTGCCAGCAGTCCCGGGACAGGGGCCTACGAGCAGTACTTC. Its translation: CASSPGTGAYEQYF.

The V gene is TRBV9, the J gene TRBJ1-5, with unresolved D. The CDR3 is 15 residues long. V dropped 4 bases and J dropped 0 bases, with 11 bases sitting between them. CDR1 SGDLS and CDR2 YYNGEE come from the germline V gene. CDR3 sequence: CASSPGIYSNQPQHF. As DNA, the CDR3 is TGTGCCAGCAGCCCGGGGATTTATAGCAATCAGCCCCAGCATTTT.

The chain joins TRBV19 to TRBJ2-1, with TRBD2 as a possible D gene (7 bases). Germline V lookup: CDR1 LNHDA, CDR2 SQIVND (reference sequence). The V gene lost 9 bases and the J gene lost 7 bases, with 19 bases spanning the gap. The CDR3 extends over 14 amino acids. CDR3 in DNA: TGTGCCAGCAGAGGGGGAGGGGCTTATAATGAGCAGTTCTTC. Translated, it gives CASRGGGAYNEQFF.

This clonotype was recorded only once. This chain connects TRBV25-1 to TRBJ1-3; D not resolved. Germline V gene sequence: CDR1 MGHDK, CDR2 SYGVNS. Trimming removed 1 base from V and 0 bases from J, with 10 bases in between. The CDR3 runs to 16 residues. CDR3 DNA sequence: TGTGCCAGCAGTGAATTCCAGGCCACCTCTGGAAACACCATATATTTT. As protein: CASSEFQATSGNTIYF.

Worth noting for this clonotype: A read error may be the cause here, since a much bigger clone is one base away. As the CDR3 is not closed by the conserved phenylalanine or tryptophan, this likely results from a read error. The chain carries TRBV20-1 and TRBJ2-7, with a tentative D call TRBD1 (6 bases). The CDR3 contains 10 residues. Germline CDR1 DFQATT, CDR2 SNEGSKA (reference sequence). Trimming removed 5 bases at V and 7 bases at J, with 9 bases between. CDR3 in amino acids: CSASGQEQYS. CDR3 coding DNA: TGCAGTGCTTCAGGACAGGAGCAGTACTCC.

This clonotype has only a few counts. V gene TRBV6-5 combines with J gene TRBJ1-1, with TRBD1 as a possible D gene (5 bases). The CDR3 sequence is 15 residues long. Trimming left V 1 base short and J 0 bases short, with 9 bases between. Germline values: CDR1 MNHEY, CDR2 SVGAGI. As DNA, the CDR3 is TGTGCCAGCAGTTACTTCGGGGGAATGAACACTGAAGCTTTCTTT. Translated: CASSYFGGMNTEAFF.

This clonotype was recorded a few times. The V call is TRBV7-3, the J call TRBJ2-3; 10 bases agree with TRBD2. V lost 1 base and J lost 1; bases outside the gene matches: 2. The CDR3 totals 16 residues. Germline CDR1 reads SGHTA; CDR2 reads FQGTGA. Here the CDR3 DNA reads TGTGCCAGCAGCTTAAATAGCGGGGGGCGCACAGATACGCAGTATTTT. Its protein is CASSLNSGGRTDTQYF.

This chain uses TRBV6-1 with TRBJ1-2; the D gene is possibly TRBD1 (5 bases). Looked up from germline, CDR1 is MNHNS and CDR2 is SASEGT. The V end lost 10 bases, the J end lost 0 bases, and 12 bases lay between the germline ends. The CDR3 is 13 amino acids. The chain's CDR3 is CATYWTTNYGYTF. CDR3 bases: TGTGCCACCTACTGGACAACTAACTATGGCTACACCTTC.

Concerning this clonotype itself: An end of the junction differs from the germline gene, which may be a read error. The chain couples TRBV11-3 to TRBJ2-1; the D is unclear. Germline V gives CDR1 SGHNT, CDR2 YENEEA. CDR3 length equals 15 residues. The CDR3 sequence is CASSTSELARNERFF. The CDR3 DNA follows: TGTGCCAGCAGCACCTCAGAGTTAGCCAGGAATGAGCGGTTCTTC.

The chain is built from TRBV4-3 and TRBJ1-3; D is ambiguous. The CDR3 length is 15 residues. V shed 3 bases and J shed 2 bases, with 11 bases lying between them. Germline V gene lookup returns CDR1 LGHNA and CDR2 YSLEER. The CDR3 is CASSQGIQAGNTIYF. The CDR3 DNA sequence: TGCGCCAGCAGCCAGGGGATTCAGGCTGGAAACACCATATATTTT.

The chain recombines TRBV11-3 with TRBJ2-7, with D possibly called TRBD1 or TRBD2 (5 bases each). Deletions cut 1 base from V and 7 bases from J, with 17 bases between. CDR1 and CDR2 (germline): SGHNT, YENEEA. The CDR3 is made up of 15 amino acids. CDR3 nucleotide sequence: TGTGCCAGCAGCTTAGTGGGGGACGTCGGTGTTGAGCAGTACTTC. This sequence encodes CASSLVGDVGVEQYF.

This rearrangement joins TRBV30 to TRBJ2-1, with 11 bases fitting TRBD2. CDR3 size: 14 residues. Germline V gene sequence: CDR1 GTSNPN, CDR2 SVGIG (reference sequence). V lost 0 bases to trimming and J lost 9 bases; unmatched junction nucleotides: 4. For the CDR3, the DNA is TGTGCCTGGAGTGTACTAGCGGGAGCTACTGAGCAGTTCTTC. Its protein is CAWSVLAGATEQFF.

This clonotype came up a few times. The chain couples TRBV4-2 to TRBJ2-2, with 14 bases fitting TRBD2. The J segment lost 0 bases and the V segment lost 4 bases, leaving 7 bases of the junction unmatched. The germline V gene encodes CDR1 LGHNA and CDR2 YNFKEQ. The CDR3 has 19 amino acids. The CDR3, as DNA: TGTGCCAGCAGCCGCAGGACTAGCGGGAGGACCTCGAACACCGGGGAGCTGTTTTTT. Translation gives CASSRRTSGRTSNTGELFF.

This chain connects TRBV7-2 to TRBJ1-1; 8 bases map to TRBD1. The V gene end was trimmed by 6 bases and the J gene end by 6 bases; junction bases not matched to a gene: 9. The CDR3 has 14 residues. The germline CDR1 and CDR2 sequences are SGHTA and FQGNSA. The CDR3 bases are TGTGCCAGCAGGCACGGACAGGGTTTGCCTGAAGCTTTCTTT. It translates to CASRHGQGLPEAFF.

CDR3 loop: CASIKRGGKGNEQFF. The DNA of the CDR3 is TGTGCCAGCATCAAAAGGGGGGGGAAGGGGAATGAGCAGTTCTTC. This chain connects TRBV2 to TRBJ2-1, with a possible D match to TRBD2 (7 bases). Trimming took 7 bases from V and 7 from J, leaving 20 bases between them. CDR1 and CDR2 (germline): SNHLY, FYNNEI. The CDR3 runs 15 residues.

A remark on this clonotype: This sequence may be a read error, since a much larger clone differs from it by one base. The chain's CDR3 is CASSISSASRFYEQYF. CDR3 coding DNA: TGTGCCAGTAGTATTTCATCGGCTAGCAGATTCTACGAGCAGTACTTC. V is TRBV19 and J is TRBJ2-7, with TRBD2 as a possible D gene (5 bases). This CDR3 is 16 amino acids long. In germline, CDR1 is LNHDA, CDR2 SQIVND (reference sequence). V was cut by 3 bases and J by 3 bases, with 18 bases left in between.

This clonotype came up a few times. The J gene is TRBJ1-1, the V gene TRBV9; D unresolved. Germline loops: CDR1 SGDLS, CDR2 YYNGEE. CDR3 length equals 14 residues. V lost 4 bases, J lost 2 bases, and 12 bases lay in between. The CDR3: CASSPQTGNTEAFF. In nucleotides, the CDR3 is TGTGCCAGCAGCCCGCAGACGGGCAACACTGAAGCTTTCTTT.

This chain connects TRBV6-5 to TRBJ2-6, with a tentative D call TRBD1 (6 bases). Trimming took 2 bases from V and 2 from J, leaving 7 bases between them. Germline V lookup: CDR1 MNHEY, CDR2 SVGAGI. There are 15 residues in the CDR3. CDR3 amino acids: CASSYEGAGANVLTF. The CDR3 bases are TGTGCCAGCAGTTACGAGGGGGCTGGGGCCAACGTCCTGACTTTC.